This TCR beta chain was identified in a study of blood T cells in healthy people across ages. This clonotype was seen a few times. Its antigen is as yet unknown. The CDR3 is 16 amino acids. The ends lost 5 bases at V and 9 bases at J; junction bases unmatched: 16. Germline CDR1 is SGHTA and CDR2 is FQGNSA. Combining a sample-barcoded 5' primer with a J-beta primer mix, a second PCR ran for 7 to 11 cycles. Every cDNA molecule carried a tag from a template-switch adaptor bearing 12 random nucleotides. TCRdb recomputed calls from the 5' RACE reads with MiXCR, one row per CDR3 protein. Seen here are under 2 million distinct CDR3 sequences, roughly 32% observed once, and the top ten hold about 11%. Study findings and constraints: Roughly linearly, TCR beta diversity per million T cells fell as age increased. Naive and antigen-experienced cells could not be conclusively compared, given unsorted PBMCs. Estimated diversity that came from one million T cells was considered an underestimate.

The sample was blood. The chain uses TRBV7-2 and TRBJ2-1; TRBD2 aligns across 7 bases. This receptor was obtained from a woman between 25 and 40 years old in good health. CDR3 in amino acids: CASSNSALQSGIEQFF. CDR3 DNA: TGTGCCAGCAGCAATAGCGCTCTCCAGAGCGGGATTGAGCAGTTCTTC.